Detailed here is one TCR beta chain. Its antigen is unidentified. CDR3 length: 15 residues. CDR1 and CDR2 (germline): SGHTA, FQGNSA. The trim removed 1 base at V and 7 bases at J, leaving 5 bases unmatched. Profiled with immunoSEQ multiplex PCR; TCRdb holds only in-frame clones, not every one. The sample shows tens of thousands of clones, more than 60% of them seen only once. The data were obtained in a study of radiotherapy plus CTLA-4 blockade in lung cancer. Study information: Among enrolled patients, roughly 20% responded and 25% to 35% achieved disease control.

Study observations and caveats: Per reports, early blood T cell clone dynamics, plus interferon-beta, forecast response most strongly. Radiotherapy plus ipilimumab was followed by expansion in blood of tumor-derived TCR clones.

In chemo-refractory metastatic non-small-cell lung cancer, patients got ipilimumab CTLA-4 blockade together with focal radiation. V gene TRBV7-2 combines with J gene TRBJ2-1; 9 bases line up with TRBD2. The material was peripheral blood, obtained from a patient treated with radiotherapy plus ipilimumab. The receptor was isolated from a human donor with non-small cell lung cancer who had a complete response to radiotherapy plus ipilimumab. CDR3 protein: CASSLVRGGGNEQFF. The CDR3 region has the DNA TGTGCCAGCAGCTTAGTGCGGGGGGGAGGGAATGAGCAGTTCTTC.